This T cell receptor beta chain was retrieved from a study of T cells in localized non-small cell lung cancer. Whole-study results and caveats: Paired adjacent lung recovered a median around 60 of the top 100 tumor clones. Elevated blood T cell density was associated with longer overall survival. Uninvolved adjacent lung had the highest recorded T cell clonality, with tumor below it.

With respect to this clone: Its antigen is undetermined.

Unmatched junction bases numbered 0, after V lost 1 base and J lost 1 base. The CDR3 consists of 14 residues. Looked up from germline, CDR1 is KGHSH and CDR2 is LQKENI. The protocol was immunoSEQ multiplex PCR, while the TCRdb copy is restricted to in-frame clones and leaves out a portion. In the table there are about 28,000 clones, around 93% of which are singletons. The specimen was peripheral blood, collected before any cancer treatment. The chain employs TRBV18 and TRBJ2-5; 7 bases line up with TRBD2. This TCR derives from a female donor older than 55 with stage I lung adenocarcinoma. In nucleotides, the CDR3 is TGTGCCAGCTCACCACGCGGGGGCCAAGAGACCCAGTACTTC. It codes for CASSPRGGQETQYF.